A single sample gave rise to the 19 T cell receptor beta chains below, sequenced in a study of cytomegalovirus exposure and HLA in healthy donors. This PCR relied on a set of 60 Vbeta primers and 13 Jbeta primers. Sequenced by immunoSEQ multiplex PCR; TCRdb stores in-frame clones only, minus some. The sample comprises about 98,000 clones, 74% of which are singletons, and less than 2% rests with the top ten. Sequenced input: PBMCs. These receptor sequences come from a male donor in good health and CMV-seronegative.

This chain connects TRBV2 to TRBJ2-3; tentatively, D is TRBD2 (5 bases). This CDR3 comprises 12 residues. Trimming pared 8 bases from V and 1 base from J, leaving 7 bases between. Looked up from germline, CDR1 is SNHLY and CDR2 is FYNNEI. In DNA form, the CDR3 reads TGTGCCAGCTTGAGGGGCACAGATACGCAGTATTTT. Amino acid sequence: CASLRGTDTQYF.

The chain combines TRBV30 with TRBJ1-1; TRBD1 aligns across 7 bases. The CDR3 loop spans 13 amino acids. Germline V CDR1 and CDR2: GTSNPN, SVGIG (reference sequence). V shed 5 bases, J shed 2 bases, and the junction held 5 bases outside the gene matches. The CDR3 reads CAWEGQLNTEAFF. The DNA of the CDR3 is TGTGCCTGGGAGGGACAGCTTAACACTGAAGCTTTCTTT.

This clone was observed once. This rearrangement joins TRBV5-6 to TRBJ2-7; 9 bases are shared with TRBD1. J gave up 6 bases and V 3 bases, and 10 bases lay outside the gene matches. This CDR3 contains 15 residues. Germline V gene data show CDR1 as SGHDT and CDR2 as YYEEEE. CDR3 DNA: TGTGCCAGCAGCTCCATCTCGGACAGGGGCGGCGAGCAGTACTTC. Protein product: CASSSISDRGGEQYF. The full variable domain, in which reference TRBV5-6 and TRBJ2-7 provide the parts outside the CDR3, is DAGVTQSPTHLIKTRGQQVTLRCSPKSGHDTVSWYQQALGQGPQFIFQYYEEEERQRGNFPDRFSGHQFPNYSSELNVNALLLGDSALYLCASSSISDRGGEQYFGPGTRLTVT.

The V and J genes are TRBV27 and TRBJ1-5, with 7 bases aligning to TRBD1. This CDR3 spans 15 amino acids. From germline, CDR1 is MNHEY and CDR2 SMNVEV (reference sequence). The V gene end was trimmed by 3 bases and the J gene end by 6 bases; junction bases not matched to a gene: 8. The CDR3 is CASSLGRGRGQPQHF. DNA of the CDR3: TGTGCCAGCAGTTTGGGCAGGGGGAGAGGTCAGCCCCAGCATTTT.

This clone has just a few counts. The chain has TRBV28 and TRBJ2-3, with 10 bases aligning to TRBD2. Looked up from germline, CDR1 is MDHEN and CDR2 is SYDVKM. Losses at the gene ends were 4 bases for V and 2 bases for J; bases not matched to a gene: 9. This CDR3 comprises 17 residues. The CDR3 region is CASSSDIGLADTDTQYF. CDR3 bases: TGTGCCAGCAGTTCCGACATAGGACTAGCGGACACAGATACGCAGTATTTT.

DNA of the CDR3: TGTGCCAGCAGTGAGTTCGAGGACGAGCAGTACTTC. Its protein product is CASSEFEDEQYF. V gene TRBV2 combines with J gene TRBJ2-7, with D uncertain. Germline CDR1 reads SNHLY; CDR2 reads FYNNEI. The CDR3 is 12 residues long. The V gene lost 3 bases and the J gene lost 5 bases, with 8 bases spanning the gap.

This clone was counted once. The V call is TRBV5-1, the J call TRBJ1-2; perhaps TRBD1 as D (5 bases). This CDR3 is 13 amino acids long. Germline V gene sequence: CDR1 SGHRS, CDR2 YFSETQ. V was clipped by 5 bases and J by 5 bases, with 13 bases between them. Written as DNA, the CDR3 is TGCGCCAGCAGTTGGGGGGTAGGATATGGCTACACCTTC. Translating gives CASSWGVGYGYTF.

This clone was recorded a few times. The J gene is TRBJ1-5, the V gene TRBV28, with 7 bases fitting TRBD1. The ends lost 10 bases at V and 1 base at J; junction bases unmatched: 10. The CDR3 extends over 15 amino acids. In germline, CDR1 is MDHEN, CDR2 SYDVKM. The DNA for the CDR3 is TGTGCCACCCTCCGACAGGGCTTGAGCAATCAGCCCCAGCATTTT. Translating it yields CATLRQGLSNQPQHF.

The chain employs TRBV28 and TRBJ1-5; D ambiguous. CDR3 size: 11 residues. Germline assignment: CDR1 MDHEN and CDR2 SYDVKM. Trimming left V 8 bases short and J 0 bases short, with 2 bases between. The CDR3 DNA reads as TGTGCCAGCTATAGCAATCAGCCCCAGCATTTT. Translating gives CASYSNQPQHF.

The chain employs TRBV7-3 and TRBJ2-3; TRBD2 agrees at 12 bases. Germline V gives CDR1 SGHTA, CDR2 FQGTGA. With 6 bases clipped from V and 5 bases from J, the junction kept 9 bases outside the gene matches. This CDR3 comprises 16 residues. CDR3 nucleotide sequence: TGTGCCAGCAGTTCCACCCTAGCGGGAGGGCTAGATACGCAGTATTTT. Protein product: CASSSTLAGGLDTQYF.

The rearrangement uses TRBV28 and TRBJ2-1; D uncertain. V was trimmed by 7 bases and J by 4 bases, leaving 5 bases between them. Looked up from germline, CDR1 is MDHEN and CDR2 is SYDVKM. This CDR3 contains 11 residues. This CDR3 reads CASTHYNEQFF. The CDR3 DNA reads TGTGCCAGCACCCATTACAATGAGCAGTTCTTC.

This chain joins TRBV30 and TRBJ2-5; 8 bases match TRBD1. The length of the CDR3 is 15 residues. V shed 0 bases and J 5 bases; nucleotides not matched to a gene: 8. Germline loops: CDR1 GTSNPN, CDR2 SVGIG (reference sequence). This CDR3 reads CAWSVPARGRETQYF. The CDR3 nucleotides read TGTGCCTGGAGTGTACCCGCCAGGGGGCGGGAGACCCAGTACTTC. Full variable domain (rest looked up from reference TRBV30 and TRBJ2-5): SQTIHQWPATLVQPVGSPLSLECTVEGTSNPNLYWYRQAAGRGLQLLFYSVGIGQISSEVPQNLSASRPQDRQFILSSKKLLLSDSGFYLCAWSVPARGRETQYFGPGTRLLVL.

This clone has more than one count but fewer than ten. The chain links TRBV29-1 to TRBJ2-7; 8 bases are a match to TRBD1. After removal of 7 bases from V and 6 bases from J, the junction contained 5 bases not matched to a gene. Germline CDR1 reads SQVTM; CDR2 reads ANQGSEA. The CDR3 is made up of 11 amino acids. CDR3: CSAGTGREQYF. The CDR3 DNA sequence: TGCAGCGCCGGGACAGGACGCGAGCAGTACTTC.

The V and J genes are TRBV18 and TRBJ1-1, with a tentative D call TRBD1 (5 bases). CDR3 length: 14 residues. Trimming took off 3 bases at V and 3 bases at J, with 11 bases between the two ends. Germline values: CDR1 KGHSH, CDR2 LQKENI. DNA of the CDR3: TGTGCCAGCTCACCTCCATCCAGGGACACTGAAGCTTTCTTT. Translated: CASSPPSRDTEAFF.

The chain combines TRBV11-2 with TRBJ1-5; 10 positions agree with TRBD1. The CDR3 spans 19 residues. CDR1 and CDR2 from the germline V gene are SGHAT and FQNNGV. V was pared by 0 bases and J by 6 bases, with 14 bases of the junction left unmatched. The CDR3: CASSLDGDRGLGSCQPQHF. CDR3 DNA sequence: TGTGCCAGCAGCTTAGATGGGGACAGGGGTCTGGGTTCGTGTCAGCCCCAGCATTTT.

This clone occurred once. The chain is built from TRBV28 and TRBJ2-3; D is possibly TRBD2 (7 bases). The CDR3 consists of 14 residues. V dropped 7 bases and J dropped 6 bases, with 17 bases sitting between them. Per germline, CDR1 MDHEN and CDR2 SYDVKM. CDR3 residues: CASNRLGGADTQYF. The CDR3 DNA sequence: TGTGCCAGCAATCGACTAGGGGGGGCGGATACGCAGTATTTT.

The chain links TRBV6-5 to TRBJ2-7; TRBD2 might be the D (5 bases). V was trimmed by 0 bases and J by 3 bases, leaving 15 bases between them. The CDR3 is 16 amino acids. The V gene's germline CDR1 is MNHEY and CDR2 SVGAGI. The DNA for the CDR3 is TGTGCCAGCAGTTACTCTACCCAGCGGTACTACTACGAGCAGTACTTC. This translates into CASSYSTQRYYYEQYF.

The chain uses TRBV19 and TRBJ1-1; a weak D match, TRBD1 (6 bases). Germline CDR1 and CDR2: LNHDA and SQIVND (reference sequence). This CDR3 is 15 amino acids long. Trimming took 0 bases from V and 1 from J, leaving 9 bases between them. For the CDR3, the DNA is TGTGCCAGTAGTATAGATCACAGGGCGAACACTGAAGCTTTCTTT. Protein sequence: CASSIDHRANTEAFF.

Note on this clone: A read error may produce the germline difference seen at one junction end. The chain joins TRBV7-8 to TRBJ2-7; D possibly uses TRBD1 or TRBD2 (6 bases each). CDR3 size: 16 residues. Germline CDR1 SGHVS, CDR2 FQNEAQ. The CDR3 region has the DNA TGTGCCAGCAGCATAGCGGTCCAGGGGTACTCCTACGAGCAGTACTTC. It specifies CASSIAVQGYSYEQYF.